The 15 T cell receptor beta chains listed next were all sequenced from one sample in a study of blood T cell repertoires in COVID-19. Some clones are missing from TCRdb's copy, which holds only in-frame ones; the method was immunoSEQ multiplex PCR. Seen here are roughly 90,000 clones, approximately 87% observed once, and the top ten hold roughly 1.2%. Material for sequencing was peripheral blood. The receptors were sampled from a human donor in a cohort sampled during active COVID-19.

Only a few counts were recorded for this clone. The chain couples TRBV6-6 to TRBJ2-1; 8 nucleotides agree with TRBD1. The CDR3 has 15 amino acids. The V segment lost 5 bases and the J segment 2 bases; nucleotides outside the gene matches: 5. Looked up from germline, CDR1 is MNHNY and CDR2 is SVGAGI (reference sequence). CDR3 sequence reads: CASSTQGAAYNEQFF. In DNA form, the CDR3 reads TGTGCCAGCAGTACCCAGGGGGCGGCCTACAATGAGCAGTTCTTC.

The chain is built from TRBV6-5 and TRBJ2-5; 9 bases align to TRBD2. Per germline, CDR1 MNHEY and CDR2 SVGAGI. V gave up 4 bases and J gave up 9 bases; unmatched junction bases: 9. The CDR3 is made up of 14 amino acids. The CDR3: CASSSQGLAGPQYF. The CDR3 DNA reads as TGTGCCAGCAGTTCCCAGGGACTAGCCGGGCCCCAGTACTTC.

This clone was detected a few times. This chain links TRBV15 with TRBJ2-3; 13 bases map to TRBD2. Germline CDR1 is LNHNV and CDR2 is YYDKDF (reference sequence). The V and J ends lost 2 bases and 3 bases, in that order; junction bases with no gene match: 5. CDR3 length: 17 amino acids. DNA of the CDR3: TGTGCCACCAGCAGAAGAGAACTAGCGGGAGGGACAGATACGCAGTATTTT. Protein product: CATSRRELAGGTDTQYF.

This clone has a single count. The chain joins TRBV3-1 (or the pseudogene TRBV3-2) to TRBJ2-1, with 10 bases aligning to TRBD2. V gave up 3 bases and J gave up 6 bases; unmatched junction bases: 8. The CDR3 runs 16 residues. Looked up from germline, CDR1 is LGHDT and CDR2 is YNNKEL (reference sequence). CDR3 protein: CASSQDPLAGINEQFF. The CDR3 nucleotides read TGTGCCAGCAGCCAGGATCCACTAGCGGGGATCAATGAGCAGTTCTTC.

This chain's CDR3 is CASSTRTGLGGSIGDTQYF. CDR3 sequence (DNA): TGTGCCAGTAGTACCCGGACAGGGTTGGGCGGGAGCATAGGAGATACGCAGTATTTT. V usage is TRBV19 and J usage is TRBJ2-3; weak D call: TRBD1 (8 bases). CDR1 LNHDA and CDR2 SQIVND come from the germline V gene (reference sequence). V shed 4 bases and J shed 5 bases, with 28 bases lying between them. The CDR3 is 19 residues long. Combining the CDR3 with reference TRBV19 and TRBJ2-3 gives the whole variable domain DGGITQSPKYLFRKEGQNVTLSCEQNLNHDAMYWYRQDPGQGLRLIYYSQIVNDFQKGDIAEGYSVSREKKESFPLTVTSAQKNPTAFYLCASSTRTGLGGSIGDTQYFGPGTRLTVL.

On this clone: Because the CDR3 is missing its conserved closing phenylalanine or tryptophan, this is likely a read error. The DNA is omitted, as the CDR3 cannot be located on it reliably, and the CDR3 follows TCRdb's listing. The chain couples TRBV7-9 to TRBJ1-2; TRBD1, the D gene given by the table, was not confirmed from the DNA. The V gene's germline CDR1 is SEHNR and CDR2 FQNEAQ (reference sequence). Termini included, the CDR3 measures 12 amino acids. The CDR3 is CASSLASLFKQV.

The rearrangement joins TRBV28 to TRBJ2-4, with 7 bases identical to TRBD1. After removal of 3 bases from V and 3 bases from J, the junction contained 8 bases not matched to a gene. The CDR3 sequence is 16 residues long. CDR1 and CDR2 from the germline V gene are MDHEN and SYDVKM. The CDR3 protein is CASSLTGRALKNIQYF. The CDR3 bases are TGTGCCAGCAGTTTGACAGGGCGAGCCCTCAAAAACATTCAGTACTTC.

The chain links TRBV5-4 to TRBJ1-3, with a tentative D call TRBD1 (5 bases). The germline CDR1 and CDR2 sequences are SGHNT and YYREEE (reference sequence). The CDR3 runs 14 residues. Trimming left V 4 bases short and J 0 bases short, with 8 bases between. In nucleotides, the CDR3 is TGTGCCAGCAGCCGACAGTTCTCTGGAAACACCATATATTTT. Amino acid sequence: CASSRQFSGNTIYF.

The genes are TRBV7-9 and TRBJ1-2; possible D gene TRBD1, 5 bases. This CDR3 is built from 15 residues. Trimming stripped 4 bases from V and 10 bases from J, with 22 bases between. Germline V gives CDR1 SEHNR, CDR2 FQNEAQ (reference sequence). CDR3 nucleotide sequence: TGTGCCAGCAGCTCCCGCGAAGGGACTTACTCCCACTACACCTTC. Its translation: CASSSREGTYSHYTF.

The chain has TRBV7-2 and TRBJ2-3, with TRBD1 identical over 9 bases. The V gene's germline CDR1 is SGHTA and CDR2 FQGNSA. J gave up 8 bases and V 8 bases, and 14 bases lay outside the gene matches. The CDR3 totals 15 residues. The CDR3 coding sequence is TGTGCCAGCGGGTACGGACAGGGGAGAGGAGGTACGCAGTATTTT. Its translation: CASGYGQGRGGTQYF.

V gene TRBV27 combines with J gene TRBJ2-7, with 13 nucleotides matching TRBD2. This CDR3 has 18 amino acids. Per germline, CDR1 MNHEY and CDR2 SMNVEV (reference sequence). V dropped 0 bases and J dropped 1; count of bases not matched to a gene: 6. CDR3 coding DNA: TGTGCCAGCAGTTTATCGGGGACTAGCGGGGTGCTATCCTACGAGCAGTACTTC. It yields the protein CASSLSGTSGVLSYEQYF.

The chain is built from TRBV3-1 (or the pseudogene TRBV3-2) and TRBJ2-7, with 8 bases aligning to TRBD2. Trimming at V came to 5 bases and at J to 3 bases, leaving 6 bases not matched to a gene. The germline V gene has CDR1 LGHDT and CDR2 YNNKEL (reference sequence). The CDR3 loop spans 14 amino acids. CDR3 DNA sequence: TGTGCCAGCAGCAACTTAGCGGGAAGCTACGAGCAGTACTTC. Translated, it gives CASSNLAGSYEQYF.

The chain joins TRBV7-9 to TRBJ1-2, with TRBD1 matching 10 bases. V was pared by 4 bases and J by 6 bases, with 11 bases of the junction left unmatched. The CDR3 sequence is 16 residues long. Germline V gives CDR1 SEHNR, CDR2 FQNEAQ (reference sequence). The CDR3 nucleotides are TGTGCCAGCAGCTCCGGGACAGGGGAATTCGGAGATGGCTACACCTTC. Protein: CASSSGTGEFGDGYTF.

The chain uses TRBV19 and TRBJ2-4; no definite D call. V was cut by 6 bases and J by 0 bases, with 15 bases left in between. The CDR3 is 16 amino acids. The V gene's germline CDR1 is LNHDA and CDR2 SQIVND (reference sequence). Here the CDR3 DNA reads TGTGCCAGTAGCCCGCCGGGTGGCGCAGCCAAAAACATTCAGTACTTC. Translating it yields CASSPPGGAAKNIQYF.

The chain has TRBV2 and TRBJ2-1, with TRBD1 matching over 9 bases. The CDR3 totals 18 residues. J gave up 0 bases and V 6 bases, and 12 bases lay outside the gene matches. CDR1 is SNHLY, CDR2 FYNNEI, per germline. In nucleotides, the CDR3 is TGTGCCAGCAGGGGACAGGGACTCCTCTCGAGCTCCTACAATGAGCAGTTCTTC. It is translated as CASRGQGLLSSSYNEQFF.